These 32 T cell receptor beta chains came from one sample sequenced in a study of blood T cell repertoires in COVID-19. TCRdb's copy holds only in-frame clones and misses some; the assay was immunoSEQ multiplex PCR. Of roughly 190,000 clones listed, about 95% were seen once; the top ten hold about 0.8%. Source material: peripheral blood. These receptors all stem from a man aged 25 to 40 with COVID-19, enrolled during active disease.

This clone was observed once. The chain has TRBV5-1 and TRBJ2-7; 9 bases agree with TRBD2. Trimming took 0 bases from V and 6 from J; bases not matched to a gene: 19. In germline, CDR1 is SGHRS, CDR2 YFSETQ. The CDR3 consists of 19 residues. CDR3 region: CASSLGVRGGPAGDGEQYF. The CDR3 DNA reads TGCGCCAGCAGCTTGGGTGTGCGGGGGGGCCCGGCTGGTGATGGCGAGCAGTACTTC.

The chain couples TRBV19 to TRBJ2-1; 9 bases line up with TRBD2. The germline gives CDR1 LNHDA, CDR2 SQIVND (reference sequence). J gave up 9 bases and V 3 bases, and 6 bases lay outside the gene matches. This CDR3 contains 14 residues. The CDR3 DNA reads TGTGCCAGTAGTATCCACGGACTAGCGCGTGAGCAGTTCTTC. Its translation: CASSIHGLAREQFF.

This rearrangement joins TRBV12-3 or TRBV12-4 to TRBJ1-5; D is uncertain. The CDR3 extends over 12 amino acids. Deletions cut 3 bases from V and 4 bases from J, with 4 bases between. CDR3 region: CASSFSNQPQHF. CDR3 nucleotides: TGTGCCAGCAGTTTTAGTAATCAGCCCCAGCATTTT.

The CDR3 spells CASSLDRVRTEAFF. CDR3 nucleotide sequence: TGTGCCAGCAGTCTAGACAGGGTGAGGACTGAAGCTTTCTTT. The chain links TRBV6-5 to TRBJ1-1; 7 positions match TRBD1. The CDR3 has 14 amino acids. V was pared by 5 bases and J by 5 bases, with 8 bases of the junction left unmatched. Germline lookup yields CDR1 MNHEY and CDR2 SVGAGI.

The rearrangement uses TRBV6-5 and TRBJ2-7; tentatively, D is TRBD1 (6 bases). V lost 6 bases to trimming and J lost 4 bases, with 13 bases between them. The CDR3 runs 13 residues. From germline, CDR1 is MNHEY and CDR2 SVGAGI. CDR3 nucleotides: TGTGCCAGCAGCCTATTACAGGGTTACGAGCAGTACTTC. Its translation is CASSLLQGYEQYF.

This chain links TRBV6-6 with TRBJ1-2; 9 bases fit TRBD1. The CDR3 totals 15 residues. The V and J ends lost 0 bases and 8 bases, in that order; junction bases with no gene match: 7. The germline CDR1 and CDR2 sequences are MNHNY and SVGAGI (reference sequence). The CDR3 DNA sequence: TGTGCCAGCAGTTACTCGTGGACAGGGGTCGAGGGCTACACCTTC. It yields the protein CASSYSWTGVEGYTF.

The chain uses TRBV30 and TRBJ1-1; perhaps TRBD1 as D (5 bases). Deletions cut 4 bases from V and 7 bases from J, with 13 bases between. Germline CDR1 is GTSNPN and CDR2 is SVGIG (reference sequence). The CDR3 spans 12 residues. CDR3 amino acids: CAWNSGHVEAFF. The DNA for the CDR3 is TGTGCCTGGAACTCAGGGCATGTTGAAGCTTTCTTT. Filled out from reference TRBV30 and TRBJ1-1, the complete variable domain reads SQTIHQWPATLVQPVGSPLSLECTVEGTSNPNLYWYRQAAGRGLQLLFYSVGIGQISSEVPQNLSASRPQDRQFILSSKKLLLSDSGFYLCAWNSGHVEAFFGQGTRLTVV.

The table lists this clone with a count of one. V usage is TRBV11-2 and J usage is TRBJ1-1; 7 positions agree with TRBD1. Germline V gene sequence: CDR1 SGHAT, CDR2 FQNNGV. V shed 3 bases, J shed 3 bases, and the junction held 4 bases outside the gene matches. The CDR3 runs 14 residues. CDR3 sequence (DNA): TGTGCCAGCAGCTTCCAGGGGGTTGACACTGAAGCTTTCTTT. Its protein product is CASSFQGVDTEAFF. The entire variable domain, with the rest obtained from reference TRBV11-2 and TRBJ1-1, is as follows: EAGVAQSPRYKIIEKRQSVAFWCNPISGHATLYWYQQILGQGPKLLIQFQNNGVVDDSQLPKDRFSAERLKGVDSTLKIQPAKLEDSAVYLCASSFQGVDTEAFFGQGTRLTVV.

This clone was seen more than once but under ten times. The V gene is TRBV3-1 (or the pseudogene TRBV3-2), the J gene TRBJ1-6; tentatively, D is TRBD1 (5 bases). Germline CDR1 and CDR2: LGHDT and YNNKEL (reference sequence). The CDR3 totals 16 residues. Trimming took 2 bases from V and 13 from J, leaving 21 bases between them. CDR3 in DNA: TGTGCCAGCAGCCAACAAGGCCAGGGATTATCATTTCCCCTCCACTTT. It yields the protein CASSQQGQGLSFPLHF.

V usage is TRBV5-1 and J usage is TRBJ2-5; TRBD1 is a possible D gene (5 bases). The CDR3 loop spans 15 amino acids. Germline values: CDR1 SGHRS, CDR2 YFSETQ. The ends were cut back, 1 base at V and 6 bases at J, with 16 bases in the middle. CDR3 region: CASSLPPVGAQTQYF. In nucleotides, the CDR3 is TGCGCCAGCAGCTTGCCTCCGGTAGGGGCGCAGACCCAGTACTTC.

This chain joins TRBV3-1 (or the pseudogene TRBV3-2) and TRBJ1-2, with D possibly being TRBD1 (6 bases). The CDR3 extends over 16 amino acids. The germline CDR1 and CDR2 sequences are LGHDT and YNNKEL (reference sequence). The V gene lost 3 bases and the J gene lost 0 bases, with 14 bases spanning the gap. The CDR3 DNA reads TGTGCCAGCAGCCAGGGGGGGGGCTTGGCTAACTATGGCTACACCTTC. Translation: CASSQGGGLANYGYTF.

The chain employs TRBV30 and TRBJ2-3, with 9 bases fitting TRBD1. This CDR3 is built from 14 residues. After removal of 1 base from V and 1 base from J, the junction contained 0 bases not matched to a gene. Germline V gene sequence: CDR1 GTSNPN, CDR2 SVGIG (reference sequence). CDR3 sequence: CAWSGDRGTDTQYF. The CDR3 DNA is TGTGCCTGGAGTGGGGACAGGGGCACAGATACGCAGTATTTT.

This CDR3 is CASSESGGNQPQHF. The CDR3 DNA reads TGCGCCAGCAGTGAGTCGGGAGGCAATCAGCCCCAGCATTTT. J is TRBJ1-5 and V is TRBV10-2, with D unresolved. The germline V gene encodes CDR1 WSHSY and CDR2 SAAADI. Trimming cost V 0 bases and J 2 bases, with 5 bases left between them. The CDR3 has 14 amino acids.

V and J are TRBV7-3 and TRBJ1-1; D gene unclear. This CDR3 comprises 14 residues. The germline V gene encodes CDR1 SGHTA and CDR2 FQGTGA. The germline V and J ends were trimmed by 0 bases and 7 bases, with 12 bases remaining between them. CDR3 sequence: CASSLTGEGFEAFF. Written as DNA, the CDR3 is TGTGCCAGCAGCTTAACGGGCGAGGGCTTTGAAGCTTTCTTT. Full variable domain (outside the CDR3, taken from reference TRBV7-3 and TRBJ1-1): GAGVSQTPSNKVTEKGKYVELRCDPISGHTALYWYRQSLGQGPEFLIYFQGTGAADDSGLPNDRFFAVRPEGSVSTLKIQRTERGDSAVYLCASSLTGEGFEAFFGQGTRLTVV.

The rearrangement links TRBV7-7 to TRBJ1-4; TRBD1 might be the D (6 bases). V was clipped by 5 bases and J by 8 bases, with 21 bases between them. The germline V gene encodes CDR1 SSHAT and CDR2 FNYEAQ (reference sequence). The length of the CDR3 is 16 residues. CDR3 amino acids: CASSRGRGRGDEKLFF. The CDR3 nucleotides are TGTGCCAGCAGCCGAGGAAGAGGCAGGGGAGACGAAAAACTGTTTTTT.

V is TRBV4-1 and J is TRBJ1-1, with D tentatively TRBD1 (5 bases). CDR3 length: 15 residues. The germline V and J ends were trimmed by 4 bases and 6 bases, with 18 bases remaining between them. The V gene's germline CDR1 is MGHRA and CDR2 YSYEKL. DNA of the CDR3: TGCGCCAGCAGCCCCGGGAGGGGCCAGCGGTCTGAAGCTTTCTTT. Translated, it gives CASSPGRGQRSEAFF.

The chain recombines TRBV7-9 with TRBJ2-7, with TRBD1 matching over 10 bases. CDR1 and CDR2 (germline): SEHNR, FQNEAQ (reference sequence). CDR3 length: 13 amino acids. With V trimmed by 5 bases and J by 7 bases, 5 bases remained unmatched. CDR3 sequence: CASSRGQGFEQYF. In DNA, the CDR3 is TGTGCCAGCAGCCGGGGACAGGGGTTTGAGCAGTACTTC.

The V and J genes are TRBV11-2 and TRBJ2-7, with a possible D match to TRBD2 (6 bases). Germline CDR1 reads SGHAT; CDR2 reads FQNNGV. There are 15 residues in the CDR3. Trimming took 6 bases from V and 3 from J, leaving 18 bases between them. The CDR3 sequence is CASSQWPGGFYEQYF. DNA of the CDR3: TGTGCCAGCAGTCAGTGGCCCGGGGGATTCTACGAGCAGTACTTC.

The gene calls are TRBV18 and TRBJ1-1; no firm D call. Between the trimmed V and J ends, which lost 3 bases and 5 bases, there was a span of 7 bases. This CDR3 comprises 12 residues. Germline CDR1 reads KGHSH; CDR2 reads LQKENI. CDR3 protein: CASSPLQTEAFF. CDR3 nucleotides: TGTGCCAGCTCACCTTTGCAGACTGAAGCTTTCTTT. The whole variable domain, filled in from reference TRBV18 and TRBJ1-1, reads NAGVMQNPRHLVRRRGQEARLRCSPMKGHSHVYWYRQLPEEGLKFMVYLQKENIIDESGMPKERFSAEFPKEGPSILRIQQVVRGDSAAYFCASSPLQTEAFFGQGTRLTVV.

The chain employs TRBV11-1 and TRBJ1-1; D gene ambiguous. This CDR3 region has 14 residues. Germline CDR1 reads SGHAT; CDR2 reads FQDESV (reference sequence). V was pared by 3 bases and J by 2 bases, with 10 bases between. The CDR3 nucleotides are TGTGCCAGCAGCTTCACCACTCATAACACTGAAGCTTTCTTT. This gives the protein CASSFTTHNTEAFF.

The rearrangement joins TRBV10-3 to TRBJ1-5, with D perhaps TRBD1 (5 bases). The CDR3 sequence is 13 residues long. The germline CDR1 and CDR2 sequences are ENHRY and SYGVKD. With 8 bases removed from V and 5 bases from J, the gap between germline ends came to 13 bases. The CDR3 DNA follows: TGTGCCATCTTCGACAGTTTCCATCAGCCCCAGCATTTT. Its translation: CAIFDSFHQPQHF.

The rearrangement uses TRBV12-3 or TRBV12-4 and TRBJ1-2; D gene uncertain. The CDR3 covers 13 residues. Trimming cost V 2 bases and J 8 bases, with 12 bases left between them. CDR3 DNA: TGTGCCAGCAGTTTAAGTCCGGGAGGCGGCTACACCTTC. Encoded protein: CASSLSPGGGYTF.

The chain employs TRBV7-9 and TRBJ2-1; 10 bases agree with TRBD2. This CDR3 is 13 amino acids long. The germline V gene encodes CDR1 SEHNR and CDR2 FQNEAQ (reference sequence). V shed 3 bases, J shed 12 bases, and the junction held 5 bases outside the gene matches. Here the CDR3 reads CASSLAPSGGQFF. CDR3 in DNA: TGTGCCAGCAGCTTGGCTCCTAGCGGGGGGCAGTTCTTC.

The V and J genes are TRBV5-4 and TRBJ2-1; 10 bases line up with TRBD1. This CDR3 has 14 amino acids. Unmatched junction bases numbered 5, after V lost 4 bases and J lost 7 bases. Germline V CDR1 and CDR2: SGHNT, YYREEE (reference sequence). CDR3 in amino acids: CASSPRTGGNEQFF. The CDR3 region has the DNA TGTGCCAGCAGCCCTAGGACAGGGGGGAATGAGCAGTTCTTC.

This clone was counted once. The chain uses TRBV6-5 and TRBJ1-5; D is unclear. The CDR3 extends over 14 amino acids. CDR1 and CDR2 from the germline V gene are MNHEY and SVGAGI. V dropped 4 bases and J dropped 6 bases, with 13 bases sitting between them. This CDR3 reads CASSSAWRSQPQHF. CDR3 DNA sequence: TGTGCCAGCAGTTCCGCCTGGAGGAGTCAGCCCCAGCATTTT.

J is TRBJ1-5 and V is TRBV4-2; tentative D call: TRBD1 (5 bases). The germline V gene encodes CDR1 LGHNA and CDR2 YNFKEQ. Trimming stripped 0 bases from V and 2 bases from J, with 11 bases between. The CDR3 has 16 residues. The CDR3 spells CASSQEGGRGNQPQHF. The CDR3 region has the DNA TGTGCCAGCAGCCAAGAGGGGGGACGGGGCAATCAGCCCCAGCATTTT.

The gene calls are TRBV6-6 and TRBJ1-2; TRBD1 matches at 8 bases. The germline V gene has CDR1 MNHNY and CDR2 SVGAGI (reference sequence). CDR3 length equals 14 residues. V was clipped by 6 bases and J by 7 bases; unmatched bases: 10. The CDR3 DNA is TGTGCCAGCAGCAAACCAGGGGGCGCGGGTGGCTACACCTTC. Protein product: CASSKPGGAGGYTF.

The CDR3: CASSLAQGGWTGELFF. In nucleotides, the CDR3 is TGCGCCAGCAGCTTGGCCCAGGGAGGTTGGACCGGGGAGCTGTTTTTT. V usage is TRBV5-1 and J usage is TRBJ2-2; the D gene is possibly TRBD2 (6 bases). There are 16 residues in the CDR3. The V gene's germline CDR1 is SGHRS and CDR2 YFSETQ. V gave up 0 bases and J gave up 5 bases, with 14 bases separating them.

The chain has TRBV6-5 and TRBJ1-2; the D is unclear. CDR3 length equals 14 residues. Between the trimmed V and J ends, which lost 0 bases and 3 bases, there was a span of 8 bases. Per the germline V gene, CDR1 is MNHEY and CDR2 is SVGAGI. CDR3 DNA sequence: TGTGCCAGCAGTTACTCGAGAACCTACTATGGCTACACCTTC. Residues: CASSYSRTYYGYTF.

The V and J genes are TRBV9 and TRBJ1-5; D gene uncertain. The CDR3 runs 14 residues. The V end lost 0 bases, the J end lost 2 bases, and 6 bases lay between the germline ends. Germline loops: CDR1 SGDLS, CDR2 YYNGEE. CDR3 region: CASSVGRGNQPQHF. The CDR3 nucleotides read TGTGCCAGCAGCGTAGGCCGAGGCAATCAGCCCCAGCATTTT. Drawing the rest from reference TRBV9 and TRBJ1-5, the complete variable domain is DSGVTQTPKHLITATGQRVTLRCSPRSGDLSVYWYQQSLDQGLQFLIQYYNGEERAKGNILERFSAQQFPDLHSELNLSSLELGDSALYFCASSVGRGNQPQHFGDGTRLSIL.

The chain couples TRBV10-3 to TRBJ2-7, with 13 bases identical to TRBD2. This CDR3 spans 16 amino acids. The germline V gene has CDR1 ENHRY and CDR2 SYGVKD. V dropped 2 bases and J dropped 2; count of bases not matched to a gene: 3. The CDR3: CAISEELAGGPYEQYF. CDR3 sequence (DNA): TGTGCCATCAGTGAGGAACTAGCGGGGGGGCCCTACGAGCAGTACTTC.

The chain is built from TRBV6-5 and TRBJ1-6; D perhaps matches TRBD1 (5 bases). The CDR3 totals 15 residues. CDR1 is MNHEY, CDR2 SVGAGI, per germline. Trimming removed 6 bases at V and 5 bases at J, with 14 bases between. The CDR3 protein is CASSITGVNNSPLHF. The CDR3 DNA follows: TGTGCCAGCAGCATTACAGGAGTTAATAATTCACCCCTCCACTTT.